The 13 T cell receptor beta chains presented below share a single source sample, sequenced in a study of cytomegalovirus exposure and HLA in healthy donors. The study ran its PCR with 60 Vbeta and 13 Jbeta primers. The repertoire was sequenced with immunoSEQ multiplex PCR; TCRdb's copy has only in-frame clones and lacks some. This table holds about 48,000 clones. Sequenced: PBMCs. These receptors were collected from a woman between 40 and 55 years old in good health and CMV-seronegative.

The V gene is TRBV5-1, the J gene TRBJ2-5; 10 bases fit TRBD2. Germline V gene lookup returns CDR1 SGHRS and CDR2 YFSETQ. The CDR3 runs 15 residues. Trimming cost V 4 bases and J 5 bases; bases outside gene matches: 8. CDR3 sequence (DNA): TGCGCCAGCAGCCGTGTACTAGCGGGGAGGGAGACCCAGTACTTC. It codes for CASSRVLAGRETQYF.

The V call is TRBV10-3, the J call TRBJ1-1; D is ambiguous. The V gene's germline CDR1 is ENHRY and CDR2 SYGVKD. V was clipped by 4 bases and J by 7 bases, with 13 bases between them. The CDR3 loop spans 13 amino acids. CDR3 protein: CAISVEANLEAFF. The CDR3 DNA is TGTGCCATCAGTGTCGAGGCTAACCTTGAAGCTTTCTTT.

J is TRBJ1-4 and V is TRBV11-2; 9 bases map to TRBD1. J gave up 7 bases and V 3 bases, and 3 bases lay outside the gene matches. CDR3 length equals 14 residues. The germline V gene has CDR1 SGHAT and CDR2 FQNNGV. For the CDR3, the DNA is TGTGCCAGCAGCTTCGGGACAGGGAGTGAAAAACTGTTTTTT. This sequence encodes CASSFGTGSEKLFF.

The V call is TRBV11-2, the J call TRBJ2-1; 10 nucleotides match TRBD2. V lost 3 bases to trimming and J lost 6 bases; unmatched junction nucleotides: 11. Per germline, CDR1 SGHAT and CDR2 FQNNGV. The CDR3 is made up of 17 amino acids. This CDR3 is CASSFRGSGGGRNEQFF. As DNA, the CDR3 is TGTGCCAGCAGCTTTCGTGGGAGCGGGGGGGGCCGCAATGAGCAGTTCTTC.

J is TRBJ2-4 and V is TRBV28; 9 positions agree with TRBD2. The CDR3 sequence is 15 residues long. With V trimmed by 3 bases and J by 4 bases, 4 bases remained unmatched. Germline V gives CDR1 MDHEN, CDR2 SYDVKM. The CDR3 bases are TGTGCCAGCAGTTTGGGGACTAGCTCAAAAAACATTCAGTACTTC. Its protein product is CASSLGTSSKNIQYF.

This chain links TRBV7-6 with TRBJ2-2, with D possibly TRBD1 on 6 matching bases. From germline, CDR1 is SGHVS and CDR2 FNYEAQ. The length of the CDR3 is 18 residues. Deletions cut 3 bases from V and 6 bases from J, with 23 bases between. CDR3 sequence reads: CASSFGRSTGFHAGELFF. CDR3 DNA sequence: TGTGCCAGCAGCTTTGGTAGGTCAACAGGGTTTCACGCCGGGGAGCTGTTTTTT.

The chain is built from TRBV10-3 and TRBJ1-2; 9 bases line up with TRBD1. Germline V CDR1 and CDR2: ENHRY, SYGVKD. The CDR3 is 12 residues long. V trimming: 8 bases; J trimming: 7 bases; junction bases outside the gene matches: 5. In DNA form, the CDR3 reads TGTGCCATCCGGACAGGGGAAGGTGGCTACACCTTC. It is translated as CAIRTGEGGYTF.

The genes are TRBV5-1 and TRBJ2-2; 11 bases agree with TRBD2. Germline assignment: CDR1 SGHRS and CDR2 YFSETQ. J gave up 1 base and V 4 bases, and 3 bases lay outside the gene matches. This CDR3 is built from 16 residues. The CDR3 nucleotides are TGCGCCAGCAGCCAAACTAGCGGGAGGAACACCGGGGAGCTGTTTTTT. It encodes CASSQTSGRNTGELFF. Supplemented by reference TRBV5-1 and TRBJ2-2, the full variable domain reads KAGVTQTPRYLIKTRGQQVTLSCSPISGHRSVSWYQQTPGQGLQFLFEYFSETQRNKGNFPGRFSGRQFSNSRSEMNVSTLELGDSALYLCASSQTSGRNTGELFFGEGSRLTVL.

V is TRBV30 and J is TRBJ2-7; a possible D gene is TRBD2 (5 bases). This CDR3 is 15 amino acids long. Trimming removed 0 bases from V and 3 bases from J, with 15 bases in between. Germline V gene lookup returns CDR1 GTSNPN and CDR2 SVGIG (reference sequence). CDR3 DNA: TGTGCCTGGAGTGTATTTGGTGGGAGTAGCTACGAGCAGTACTTC. Encoded protein: CAWSVFGGSSYEQYF. Full variable domain (rest looked up from reference TRBV30 and TRBJ2-7): SQTIHQWPATLVQPVGSPLSLECTVEGTSNPNLYWYRQAAGRGLQLLFYSVGIGQISSEVPQNLSASRPQDRQFILSSKKLLLSDSGFYLCAWSVFGGSSYEQYFGPGTRLTVT.

The chain employs TRBV5-6 and TRBJ1-2; 7 bases agree with TRBD1. The CDR3 contains 13 residues. After removal of 0 bases from V and 8 bases from J, the junction contained 4 bases not matched to a gene. Germline values: CDR1 SGHDT, CDR2 YYEEEE. The CDR3 region is CASSLATGEGYTF. The CDR3 DNA reads as TGTGCCAGCAGCTTGGCCACAGGGGAAGGCTACACCTTC.

The chain links TRBV6-1 to TRBJ1-5; D gene unclear. Deletions cut 8 bases from V and 7 bases from J, with 18 bases between. The germline CDR1 and CDR2 sequences are MNHNS and SASEGT. The CDR3 covers 14 residues. CDR3 DNA sequence: TGTGCCAGCGGAGGGAGCTCGGGGTTCCAGCCCCAGCATTTT. Its protein is CASGGSSGFQPQHF.

The CDR3 sequence is CSVDGKTPGTGRGSNQPQHF. The CDR3 coding sequence is TGCAGCGTTGATGGAAAAACTCCCGGGACAGGGCGGGGAAGCAATCAGCCCCAGCATTTT. V gene TRBV29-1 combines with J gene TRBJ1-5, with 9 bases fitting TRBD1. Trimming at V came to 3 bases and at J to 1 base, leaving 19 bases not matched to a gene. The CDR3 covers 20 residues. Germline CDR1 reads SQVTM; CDR2 reads ANQGSEA.

V and J are TRBV19 and TRBJ1-5; 7 positions agree with TRBD1. J was trimmed by 0 bases and V by 7 bases; bases with no gene match: 3. CDR3 length: 14 residues. Germline CDR1 is LNHDA and CDR2 is SQIVND (reference sequence). CDR3 nucleotide sequence: TGTGCCAGTAAGGACAGGTATAGCAATCAGCCCCAGCATTTT. Translating it yields CASKDRYSNQPQHF.